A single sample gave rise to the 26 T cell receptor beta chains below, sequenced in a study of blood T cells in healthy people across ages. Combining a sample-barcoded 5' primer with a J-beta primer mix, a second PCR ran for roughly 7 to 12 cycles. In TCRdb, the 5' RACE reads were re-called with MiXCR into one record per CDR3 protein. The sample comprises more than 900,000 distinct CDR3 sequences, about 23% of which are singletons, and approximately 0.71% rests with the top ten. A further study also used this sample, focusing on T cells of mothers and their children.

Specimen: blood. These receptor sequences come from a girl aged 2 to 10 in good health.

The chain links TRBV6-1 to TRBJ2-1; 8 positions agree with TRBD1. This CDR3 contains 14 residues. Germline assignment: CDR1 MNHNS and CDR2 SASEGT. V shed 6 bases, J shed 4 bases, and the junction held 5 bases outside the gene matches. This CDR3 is CASRGTGNYNEQFF. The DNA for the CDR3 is TGTGCCAGCAGAGGGACAGGTAATTACAATGAGCAGTTCTTC.

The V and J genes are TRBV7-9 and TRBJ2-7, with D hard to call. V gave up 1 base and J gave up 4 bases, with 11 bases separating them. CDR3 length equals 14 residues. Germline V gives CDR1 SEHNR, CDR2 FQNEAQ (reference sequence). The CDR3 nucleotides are TGTGCCAGCAGCTTAGGGAAGTCCGGGTACGAGCAGTACTTC. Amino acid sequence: CASSLGKSGYEQYF.

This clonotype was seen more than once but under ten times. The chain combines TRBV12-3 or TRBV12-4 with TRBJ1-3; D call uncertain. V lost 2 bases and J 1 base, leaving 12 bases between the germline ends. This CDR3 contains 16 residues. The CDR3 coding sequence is TGTGCCAGCAGTTTAAGCGTCGGAGGATCTGGAAACACCATATATTTT. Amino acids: CASSLSVGGSGNTIYF.

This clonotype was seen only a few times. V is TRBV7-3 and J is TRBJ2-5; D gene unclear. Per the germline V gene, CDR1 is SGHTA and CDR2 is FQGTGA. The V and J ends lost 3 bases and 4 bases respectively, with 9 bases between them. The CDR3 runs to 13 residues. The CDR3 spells CASSFSSGETQYF. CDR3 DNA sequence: TGTGCCAGCAGCTTTTCGTCGGGAGAGACCCAGTACTTC.

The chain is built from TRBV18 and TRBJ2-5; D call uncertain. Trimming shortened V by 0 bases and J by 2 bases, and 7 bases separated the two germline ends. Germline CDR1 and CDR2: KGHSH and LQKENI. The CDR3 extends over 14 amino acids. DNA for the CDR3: TGTGCCAGCTCACCACCTCCCCAGCAAGAGACCCAGTACTTC. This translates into CASSPPPQQETQYF.

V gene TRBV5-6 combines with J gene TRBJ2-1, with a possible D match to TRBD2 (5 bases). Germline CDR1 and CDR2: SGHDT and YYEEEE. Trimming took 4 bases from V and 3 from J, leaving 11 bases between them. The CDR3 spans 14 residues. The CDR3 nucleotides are TGTGCCAGCAGCCCCGAGCGGCGCTACAATGAGCAGTTCTTC. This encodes CASSPERRYNEQFF.

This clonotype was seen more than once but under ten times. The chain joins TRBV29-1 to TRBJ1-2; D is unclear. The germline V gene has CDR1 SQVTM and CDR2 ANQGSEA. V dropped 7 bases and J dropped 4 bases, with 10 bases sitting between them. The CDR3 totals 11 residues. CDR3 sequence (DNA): TGCAGCGCCCTGGGGTCCTATGGCTACACCTTC. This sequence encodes CSALGSYGYTF.

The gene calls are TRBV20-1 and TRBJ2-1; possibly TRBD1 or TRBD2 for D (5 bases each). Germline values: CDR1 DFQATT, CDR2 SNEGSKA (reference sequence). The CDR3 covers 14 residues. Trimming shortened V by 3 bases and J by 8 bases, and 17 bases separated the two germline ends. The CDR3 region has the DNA TGCAGTGCTAGGGGGTGGGCGAGGGACGATGAGCAGTTCTTC. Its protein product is CSARGWARDDEQFF.

CDR3 in amino acids: CSARALTLLYQGAMEDGYTF. The CDR3 DNA is TGCAGTGCTAGAGCTTTAACCCTCTTGTATCAGGGGGCGATGGAAGATGGCTACACCTTC. This chain joins TRBV20-1 and TRBJ1-2; 8 bases are a match to TRBD1. Trimming took 1 base from V and 6 from J; bases not matched to a gene: 25. Germline V lookup: CDR1 DFQATT, CDR2 SNEGSKA (reference sequence). The length of the CDR3 is 20 residues.

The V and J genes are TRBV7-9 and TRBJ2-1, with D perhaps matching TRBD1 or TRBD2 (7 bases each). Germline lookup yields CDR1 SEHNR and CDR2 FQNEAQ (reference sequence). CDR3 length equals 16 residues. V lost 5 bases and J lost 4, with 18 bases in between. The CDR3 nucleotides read TGTGCCAGCAGCCCAGGGGGGGCTGAGAGATACAATGAGCAGTTCTTC. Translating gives CASSPGGAERYNEQFF.

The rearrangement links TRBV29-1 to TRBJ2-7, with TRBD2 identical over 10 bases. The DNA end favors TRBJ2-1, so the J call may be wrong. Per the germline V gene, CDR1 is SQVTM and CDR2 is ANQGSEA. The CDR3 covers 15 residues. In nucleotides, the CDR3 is TGCAGCGTTGTCTCTAGCGGGAGTAGTGCTTATGAGCAGTTCTTC. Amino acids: CSVVSSGSSAYEQFF.

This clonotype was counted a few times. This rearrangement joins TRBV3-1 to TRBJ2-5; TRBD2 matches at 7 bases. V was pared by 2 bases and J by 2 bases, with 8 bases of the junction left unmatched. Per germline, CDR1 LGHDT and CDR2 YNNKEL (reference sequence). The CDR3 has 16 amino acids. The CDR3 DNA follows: TGTGCCAGCAGCCAACACCACGCGGGACTACAAGAGACCCAGTACTTC. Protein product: CASSQHHAGLQETQYF.

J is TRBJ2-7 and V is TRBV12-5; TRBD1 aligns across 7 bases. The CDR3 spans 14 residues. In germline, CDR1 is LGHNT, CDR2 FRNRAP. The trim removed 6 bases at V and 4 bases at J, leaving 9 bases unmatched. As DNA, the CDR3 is TGTGCTAGTGGCCCCGGGACAGCGATTTACGAGCAGTACTTC. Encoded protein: CASGPGTAIYEQYF.

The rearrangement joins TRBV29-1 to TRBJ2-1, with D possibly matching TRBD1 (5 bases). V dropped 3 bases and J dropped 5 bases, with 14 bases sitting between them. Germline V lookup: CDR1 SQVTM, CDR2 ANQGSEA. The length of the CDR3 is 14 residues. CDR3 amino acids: CSVEEFRANNEQFF. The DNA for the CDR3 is TGCAGCGTTGAGGAGTTCAGGGCCAACAATGAGCAGTTCTTC.

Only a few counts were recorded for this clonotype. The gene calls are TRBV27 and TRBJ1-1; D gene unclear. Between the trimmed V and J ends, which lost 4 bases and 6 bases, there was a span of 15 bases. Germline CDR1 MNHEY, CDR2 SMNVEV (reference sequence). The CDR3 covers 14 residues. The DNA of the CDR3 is TGTGCCAGCAGTTCGCCCAGTTCGACCCCTGAAGCTTTCTTT. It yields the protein CASSSPSSTPEAFF.

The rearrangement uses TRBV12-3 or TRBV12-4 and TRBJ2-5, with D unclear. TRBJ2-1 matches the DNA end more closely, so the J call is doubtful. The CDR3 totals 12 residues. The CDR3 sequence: CASISPLNEQFF. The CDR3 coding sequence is TGTGCCAGCATTAGCCCACTAAATGAGCAGTTCTTC.

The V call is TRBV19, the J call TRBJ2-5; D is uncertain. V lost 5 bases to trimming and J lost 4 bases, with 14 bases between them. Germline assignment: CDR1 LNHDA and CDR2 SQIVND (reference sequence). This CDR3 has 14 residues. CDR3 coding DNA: TGTGCCAGTAGTGTACCCGGGCTCGTAGAGACCCAGTACTTC. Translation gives CASSVPGLVETQYF.

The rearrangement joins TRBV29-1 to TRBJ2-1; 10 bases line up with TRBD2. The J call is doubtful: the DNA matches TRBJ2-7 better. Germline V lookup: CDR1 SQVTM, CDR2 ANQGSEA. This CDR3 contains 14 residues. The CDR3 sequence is CSARTSGGGREQYF. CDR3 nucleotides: TGCAGCGCAAGGACTAGCGGAGGAGGTAGGGAGCAGTACTTC.

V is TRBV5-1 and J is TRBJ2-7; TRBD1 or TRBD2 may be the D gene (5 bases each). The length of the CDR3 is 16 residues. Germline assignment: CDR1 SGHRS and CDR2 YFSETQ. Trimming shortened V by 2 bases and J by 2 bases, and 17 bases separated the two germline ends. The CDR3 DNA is TGCGCCAGCAGCTTCGTCTCCGGGACCGACGCCTACGAGCAGTACTTC. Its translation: CASSFVSGTDAYEQYF.

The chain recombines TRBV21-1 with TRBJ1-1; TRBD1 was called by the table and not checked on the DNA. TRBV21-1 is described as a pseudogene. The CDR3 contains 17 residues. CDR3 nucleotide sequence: TGTGCCAACAGCAAGATCCGGGGATTCCTTTGGGGCACTGAAGCTTTCTTT. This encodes CANSKIRGFLWGTEAFF.

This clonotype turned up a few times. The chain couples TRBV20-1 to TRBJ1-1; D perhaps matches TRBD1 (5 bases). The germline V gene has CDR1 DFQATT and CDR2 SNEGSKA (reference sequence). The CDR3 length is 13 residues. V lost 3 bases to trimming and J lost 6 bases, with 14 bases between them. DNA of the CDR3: TGCAGTGCTAGCAGGGCGGAGTACTCTGAAGCTTTCTTT. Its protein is CSASRAEYSEAFF.

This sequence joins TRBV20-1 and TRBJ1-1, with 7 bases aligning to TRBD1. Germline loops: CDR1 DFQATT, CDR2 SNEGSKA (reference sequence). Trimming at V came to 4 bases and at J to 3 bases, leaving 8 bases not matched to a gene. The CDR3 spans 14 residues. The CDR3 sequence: CSAMGTASDTEAFF. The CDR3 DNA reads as TGCAGTGCTATGGGGACAGCCTCCGACACTGAAGCTTTCTTT.

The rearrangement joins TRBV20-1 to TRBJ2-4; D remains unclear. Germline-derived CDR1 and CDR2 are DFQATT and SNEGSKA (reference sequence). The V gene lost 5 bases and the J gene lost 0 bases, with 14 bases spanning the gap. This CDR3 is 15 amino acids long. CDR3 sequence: CSASHVAGAKNIQYF. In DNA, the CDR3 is TGCAGTGCTTCCCATGTAGCTGGAGCCAAAAACATTCAGTACTTC.

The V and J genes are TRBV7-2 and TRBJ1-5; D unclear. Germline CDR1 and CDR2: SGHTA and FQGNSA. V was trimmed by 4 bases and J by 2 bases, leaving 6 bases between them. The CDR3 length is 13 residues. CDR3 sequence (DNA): TGTGCCAGCAGCTGGAATGGCAATCAGCCCCAGCATTTT. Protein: CASSWNGNQPQHF. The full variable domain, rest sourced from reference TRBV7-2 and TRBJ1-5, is GAGVSQSPSNKVTEKGKDVELRCDPISGHTALYWYRQSLGQGLEFLIYFQGNSAPDKSGLPSDRFSAERTGGSVSTLTIQRTQQEDSAVYLCASSWNGNQPQHFGDGTRLSIL.

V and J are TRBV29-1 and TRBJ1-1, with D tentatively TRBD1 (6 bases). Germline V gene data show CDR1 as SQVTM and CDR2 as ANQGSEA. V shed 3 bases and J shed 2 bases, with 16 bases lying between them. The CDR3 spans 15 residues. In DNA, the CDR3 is TGCAGCGTTGATCTGCAGGGGTGGGGAAACACTGAAGCTTTCTTT. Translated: CSVDLQGWGNTEAFF.

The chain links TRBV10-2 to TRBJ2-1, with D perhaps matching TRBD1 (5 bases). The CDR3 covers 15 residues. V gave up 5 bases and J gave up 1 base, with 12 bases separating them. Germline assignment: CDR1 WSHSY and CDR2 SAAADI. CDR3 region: CASSKGVSSYNEQFF. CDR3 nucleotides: TGCGCCAGCAGTAAAGGGGTTAGTTCCTACAATGAGCAGTTCTTC.